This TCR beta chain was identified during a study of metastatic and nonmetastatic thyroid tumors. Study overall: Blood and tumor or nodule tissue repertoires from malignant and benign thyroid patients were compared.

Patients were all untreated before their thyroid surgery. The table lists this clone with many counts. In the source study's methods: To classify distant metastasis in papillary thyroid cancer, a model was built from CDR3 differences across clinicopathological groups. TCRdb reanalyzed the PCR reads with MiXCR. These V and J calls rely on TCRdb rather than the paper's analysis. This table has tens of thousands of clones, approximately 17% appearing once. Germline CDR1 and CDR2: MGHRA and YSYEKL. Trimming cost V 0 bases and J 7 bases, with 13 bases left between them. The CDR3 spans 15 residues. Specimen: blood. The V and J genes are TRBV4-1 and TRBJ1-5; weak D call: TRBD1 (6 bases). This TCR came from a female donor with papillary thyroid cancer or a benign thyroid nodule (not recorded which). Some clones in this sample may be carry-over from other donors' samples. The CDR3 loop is CASSQDRGGAQPQHF. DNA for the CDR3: TGCGCCAGCAGCCAAGACAGAGGGGGGGCACAGCCCCAGCATTTT.